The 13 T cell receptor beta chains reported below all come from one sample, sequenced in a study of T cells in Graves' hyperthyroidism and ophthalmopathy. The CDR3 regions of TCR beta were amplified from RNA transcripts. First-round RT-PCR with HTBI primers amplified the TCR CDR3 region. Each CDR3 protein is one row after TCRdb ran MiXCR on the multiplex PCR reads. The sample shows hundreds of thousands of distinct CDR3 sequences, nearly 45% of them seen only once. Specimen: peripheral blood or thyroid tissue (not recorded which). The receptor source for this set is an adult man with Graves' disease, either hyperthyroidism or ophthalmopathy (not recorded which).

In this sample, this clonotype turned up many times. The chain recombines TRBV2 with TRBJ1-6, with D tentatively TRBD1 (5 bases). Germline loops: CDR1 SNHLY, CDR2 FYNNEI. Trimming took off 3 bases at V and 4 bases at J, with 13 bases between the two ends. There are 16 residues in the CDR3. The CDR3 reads CASSDAGLRYNSPLHF. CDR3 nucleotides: TGTGCCAGCAGTGATGCGGGACTGAGATATAATTCACCCCTCCACTTT.

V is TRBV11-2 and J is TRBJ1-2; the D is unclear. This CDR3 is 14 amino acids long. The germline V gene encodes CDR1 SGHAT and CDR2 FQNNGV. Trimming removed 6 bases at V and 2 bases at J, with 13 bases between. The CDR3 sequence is CASRYTPTNYGYTF. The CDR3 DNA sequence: TGTGCCAGCAGATATACACCTACCAACTATGGCTACACCTTC.

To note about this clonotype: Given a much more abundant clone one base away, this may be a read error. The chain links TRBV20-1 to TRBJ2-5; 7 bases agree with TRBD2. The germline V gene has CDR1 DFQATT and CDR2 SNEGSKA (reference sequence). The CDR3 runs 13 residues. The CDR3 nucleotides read TGCAGTGCCACCCCGACTAGCAGGGAGACCCAGTGCTTC. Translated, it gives CSATPTSRETQCF.

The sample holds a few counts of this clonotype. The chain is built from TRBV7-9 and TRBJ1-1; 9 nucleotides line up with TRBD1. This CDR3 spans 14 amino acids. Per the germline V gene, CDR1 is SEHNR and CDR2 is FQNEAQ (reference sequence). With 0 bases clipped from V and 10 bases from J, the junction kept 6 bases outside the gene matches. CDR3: CASSLAGQGEGAFF. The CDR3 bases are TGTGCCAGCAGCTTAGCGGGACAGGGCGAGGGAGCTTTCTTT.

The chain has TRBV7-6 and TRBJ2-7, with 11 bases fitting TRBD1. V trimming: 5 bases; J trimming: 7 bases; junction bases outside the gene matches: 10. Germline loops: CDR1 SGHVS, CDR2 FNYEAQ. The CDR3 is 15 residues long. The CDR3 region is CASSQWTGGAGEQYF. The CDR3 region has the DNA TGTGCCAGCAGCCAATGGACAGGGGGCGCGGGAGAGCAGTACTTC.

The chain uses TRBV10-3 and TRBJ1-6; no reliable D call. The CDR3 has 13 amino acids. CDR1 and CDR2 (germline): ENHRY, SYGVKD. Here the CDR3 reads CGSREKGNSPLHF. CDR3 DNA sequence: TGTGGCTCGCGGGAAAAGGGTAATTCACCCCTCCACTTT.

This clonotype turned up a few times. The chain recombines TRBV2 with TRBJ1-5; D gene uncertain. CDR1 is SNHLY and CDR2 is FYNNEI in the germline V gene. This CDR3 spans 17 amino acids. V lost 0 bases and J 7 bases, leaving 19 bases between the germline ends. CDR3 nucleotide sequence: TGTGCCAGCAGTGAAGCAAGCCGTTGGGCGTCCGGCCAGCCCCAGCATTTT. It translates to CASSEASRWASGQPQHF.

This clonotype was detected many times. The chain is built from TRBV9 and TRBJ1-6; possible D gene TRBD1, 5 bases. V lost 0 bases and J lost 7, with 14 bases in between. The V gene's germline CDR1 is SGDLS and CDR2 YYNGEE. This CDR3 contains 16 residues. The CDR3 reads CASSVGSPGENSPLHF. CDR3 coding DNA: TGTGCCAGCAGCGTAGGATCGCCGGGGGAGAATTCACCCCTCCACTTT.

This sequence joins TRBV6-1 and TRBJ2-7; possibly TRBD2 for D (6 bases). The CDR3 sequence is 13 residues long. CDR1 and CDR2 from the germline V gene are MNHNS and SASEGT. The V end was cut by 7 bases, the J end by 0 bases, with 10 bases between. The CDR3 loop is CASKLAYSYEQYF. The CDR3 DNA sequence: TGTGCCAGCAAGCTAGCGTACTCCTACGAGCAGTACTTC.

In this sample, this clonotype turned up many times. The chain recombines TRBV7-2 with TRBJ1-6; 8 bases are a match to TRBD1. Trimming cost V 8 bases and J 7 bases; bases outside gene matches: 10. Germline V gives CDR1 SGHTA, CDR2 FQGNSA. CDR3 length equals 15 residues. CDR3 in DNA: TGTGCCAGCTTACCAACGACAGGGGTCAATTCACCCCTCCACTTT. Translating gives CASLPTTGVNSPLHF.

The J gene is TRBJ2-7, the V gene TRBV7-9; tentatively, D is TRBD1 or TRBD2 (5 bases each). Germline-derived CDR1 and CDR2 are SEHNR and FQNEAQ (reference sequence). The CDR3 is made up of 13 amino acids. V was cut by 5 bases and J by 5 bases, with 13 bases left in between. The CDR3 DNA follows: TGTGCCAGCAGCCAAGAACTGGGGGACGAGCAGTACTTC. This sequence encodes CASSQELGDEQYF.

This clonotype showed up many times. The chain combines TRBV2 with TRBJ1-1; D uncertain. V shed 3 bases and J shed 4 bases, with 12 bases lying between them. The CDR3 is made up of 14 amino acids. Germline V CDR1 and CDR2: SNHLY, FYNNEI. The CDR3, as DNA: TGTGCCAGCAGTGAGGCAATATGGGGCACTGAAGCTTTCTTT. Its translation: CASSEAIWGTEAFF. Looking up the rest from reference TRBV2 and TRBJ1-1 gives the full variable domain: EPEVTQTPSHQVTQMGQEVILRCVPISNHLYFYWYRQILGQKVEFLVSFYNNEISEKSEIFDDQFSVERPDGSNFTLKIRSTKLEDSAMYFCASSEAIWGTEAFFGQGTRLTVV.

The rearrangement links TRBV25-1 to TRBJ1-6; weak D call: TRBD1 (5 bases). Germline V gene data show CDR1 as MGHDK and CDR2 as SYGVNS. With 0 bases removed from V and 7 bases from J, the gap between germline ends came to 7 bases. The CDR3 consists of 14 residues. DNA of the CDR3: TGTGCCAGCAGTGAATACGCAGGGAATTCACCCCTCCACTTT. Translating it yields CASSEYAGNSPLHF.